A selection of T cell receptor beta chains follows, all from one sample in a study of blood T cell repertoires in COVID-19. Produced via immunoSEQ multiplex PCR; TCRdb's table is partial and in-frame only. The profile shows fewer than 45,000 clones, about nine tenths of them singletons. The specimen sequenced was peripheral blood. The source is a human donor in a cohort sampled during active COVID-19. Each CDR3 is given with its conserved first and last residue. The D gene is left open where the match is weak. Size tells how often a clone was seen (once, few, many) or the class of an expanded clone, and some rows leave it out.

>NA|TRBJ2-2|NA|TRBV4-3
TGCGCCAGCAGCCAAGTAACTGGGCACCTGAACACCGGGGAGCTGTTTTTT
CASSQVTGHLNTGELFF
>NA|TRBJ2-7|NA|TRBV7-9
TGTGCCAGCAGCCCCCGATGGCGGTCTTATGAGCAGTACTTC
CASSPRWRSYEQYF
>NA|TRBJ2-1|NA|TRBV7-2
TGTGCCAGCAGCTTAGTGGGAGGAGGTAACAATGAGCAGTTCTTC
CASSLVGGGNNEQFF
>NA|TRBJ2-1|NA|TRBV7-9
TGTGCCAGCAGCCCCGAAGGCGGCGGCCAGTTCTTC
CASSPEGGGQFF
>NA|TRBJ2-7|NA|TRBV6-5
TGTGCCAGCAGTTATGACAGCAGGGGAAACTCCTACGAGCAGTACTTC
CASSYDSRGNSYEQYF
>few|TRBJ1-1|NA|TRBV7-9
TGTGCCAGCAGCCCGCAGTACAGGGACACTGAAGCTTTCTTT
CASSPQYRDTEAFF
>NA|TRBJ2-2|TRBD2|TRBV11-3
TGTGCCAGCAGCTTAGCCCCTAGCGGCCTATGGACCGGGGAGCTGTTTTTT
CASSLAPSGLWTGELFF
>NA|TRBJ2-3|TRBD2|TRBV6-6
TGTGCCGGCCGCAGCGGGGGGGCAGATACGCAGTATTTT
CAGRSGGADTQYF
>NA|TRBJ1-1|TRBD1|TRBV4-3
TGCGCCAGCAGCCGGGACAGGGGGCTCACTGAAGCTTTCTTT
CASSRDRGLTEAFF
>NA|TRBJ1-5|NA|TRBV19
TGTGCCAGTAGTTTAGCGGGGGAGGGTTTTCAGCCCCAGCATTTT
CASSLAGEGFQPQHF
>NA|TRBJ2-7|NA|TRBV6-5
TGTGCCAGCCAACACCTGATCCCCAACTACGAGCAGTACTTC
CASQHLIPNYEQYF
>NA|TRBJ1-5|NA|TRBV6-2/TRBV6-3
TGTGCCAGCAGCCATAGGCTACAGGGAGGCAATCAGCCCCAGCATTTT
CASSHRLQGGNQPQHF
>once|TRBJ1-5|NA|TRBV4-3
TGCGCCAGCAGCCAAGATTATAGCAATCAGCCCCAGCATTTT
CASSQDYSNQPQHF
>NA|TRBJ2-7|NA|TRBV5-6
TGTGCCAGCAGCCCCAGGGATACGGGGGTGCAGTACTTC
CASSPRDTGVQYF
>NA|TRBJ1-1|NA|TRBV7-2
TGTGCCAGCAGCTCGGCGACTGAGGTCAAGGCTTTCTTT
CASSSATEVKAFF
>NA|TRBJ2-1|NA|TRBV6-2/TRBV6-3
TGTGCCAGCAGTTCACAATACAATGAGCAGTTCTTC
CASSSQYNEQFF
>NA|TRBJ2-3|TRBD1|TRBV7-9
TGTGCCAGCAGCCCCTCGACAGGGGTCACAGATACGCAGTATTTT
CASSPSTGVTDTQYF
>once|TRBJ1-3|NA|TRBV6-5
TGTGCCAGCAGTTACGCCGAGAGAAACACCATATATTTT
CASSYAERNTIYF
>NA|TRBJ2-1|TRBD2|TRBV5-1
TGCGCCAGCAGCTTGGCCTCTAGCGGGGGTAATGAGCAGTTCTTC
CASSLASSGGNEQFF
>few|TRBJ1-2|NA|TRBV5-1
TGCGCCAGCAGGGAGCGGGGGACCACTAACTATGGCTACACCTTC
CASRERGTTNYGYTF
>once|TRBJ1-1|TRBD1|TRBV29-1
TGCAGCGTGACAGGGGCTACCACTGAAGCTTTCTTT
CSVTGATTEAFF
>once|TRBJ2-3|NA|TRBV5-1
TGCGCCAGCAGCTCAGAGACTAGCACAGATACGCAGTATTTT
CASSSETSTDTQYF
>NA|TRBJ1-2|TRBD1|TRBV7-9
TGTGCCAGCGAAACAGGGGTCTCCTATGGCTACACCTTC
CASETGVSYGYTF
>once|TRBJ2-1|NA|TRBV14
TGTGCCAGCAGCCCACGAGGTTTCGGAACCAATGAGCAGTTCTTC
CASSPRGFGTNEQFF
>NA|TRBJ2-7|NA|TRBV9
TGTGCCAGCAGCGTAGGGCCCCGGGGGAGTAACGAGCAGTACTTC
CASSVGPRGSNEQYF
>NA|TRBJ1-1|NA|TRBV9
TGTGCCAGCAGCGTAGGACCGGGTAACACTGAAGCTTTCTTT
CASSVGPGNTEAFF
>NA|TRBJ2-5|NA|TRBV6-5
TGTGCCAGCAGCCCAAGCAAGGCCCCTTACGGGGCCCAGTACTTC
CASSPSKAPYGAQYF
>NA|TRBJ1-6|NA|TRBV19
TGTGCCAGTAGTATAGGAGTCTGGGGGGTGAGTTCACCCCTCCACTTT
CASSIGVWGVSSPLHF
>NA|TRBJ2-2|TRBD1|TRBV30
TGTGCCTGGAGTCTAGGGGGCGCCTTGTACACCGGGGAGCTGTTTTTT
CAWSLGGALYTGELFF
>NA|TRBJ2-1|NA|TRBV11-1
TGTGCCAGCAGCTTGGGCCGCCCCGGTGAGCAGTTCTTC
CASSLGRPGEQFF
>NA|TRBJ1-6|NA|TRBV6-5
TGTGCCAGCAGGCCCCTCGGGGGGCGGGGGTCACCCCTCCACTTT
CASRPLGGRGSPLHF
>NA|TRBJ2-4|TRBD1|TRBV3-1/TRBV3-2
TGTGCCAGCAACCATGACAGGGGGGGCAAAAACATTCAGTACTTC
CASNHDRGGKNIQYF
>NA|TRBJ2-2|TRBD1|TRBV7-9
TGTGCCAGCAGCCTCGGGCAGGGGGCCGACGGGGAGCTGTTTTTT
CASSLGQGADGELFF
>NA|TRBJ2-1|TRBD1|TRBV4-3
TGCGCCAGCAGCCACGCATACCGGGACAGGGAATACAATGAGCAGTTCTTC
CASSHAYRDREYNEQFF
>NA|TRBJ2-1|NA|TRBV12-3/TRBV12-4
TGTGCCAGCAGTCCGTGGACAGAGTTGCAGTTCTTC
CASSPWTELQFF
>NA|TRBJ2-5|NA|TRBV12-5
TGTGCTAGTGGTTTTCGGGTGGCAAGGGAGACCCAGTACTTC
CASGFRVARETQYF
>NA|TRBJ2-1|TRBD2|TRBV18
TGTGCCAGCTCACCAGGCGGGGGGGCAGATGAGCAGTTCTTC
CASSPGGGADEQFF
>NA|TRBJ2-1|TRBD1|TRBV9
TGTGCCAGCAGCCCAGACAGGGGGGCCTACAATGAGCAGTTCTTC
CASSPDRGAYNEQFF